Listed here is a single T cell receptor (beta chain). Its antigen is not identified. The data were obtained in a study of T cells after yellow fever vaccination. Overall study results and limits: It was the secondary response that reached its peak faster, day 5 versus 15, but it was weaker. Post-booster samples contained most primary-vaccination clones (around 96% CD4, about 87% CD8).

In making TCR cDNA, 5'RACE template switching added a universal primer site and UMIs to it. A single record per CDR3 protein comes from TCRdb applying MiXCR to the 5' RACE reads. This table holds over 300,000 distinct CDR3 sequences, more than 3% found once. This CDR3 has 15 amino acids. Trimming stripped 6 bases from V and 5 bases from J, with 19 bases between. Sequenced here: PBMCs, sampled on the day of the yellow fever booster vaccination. The TCR sequence derives from a man aged 18-30 years who received the YFV17D yellow fever vaccine. The chain has TRBV12-3 or TRBV12-4 and TRBJ1-1, with D uncertain. CDR3 in amino acids: CASREFRGGGTEAFF. CDR3 bases: TGTGCCAGCAGGGAGTTTCGGGGAGGCGGGACTGAAGCTTTCTTT.